This TCR beta chain was recorded in a study of T cells in Graves' hyperthyroidism and ophthalmopathy. As regards this clonotype: The antigen remains undetermined.

The CDR3 runs 15 residues. The germline V and J ends were trimmed by 1 base and 1 base, with 8 bases remaining between them. CDR1 LNHNV and CDR2 YYDKDF come from the germline V gene (reference sequence). TCR beta CDR3 sequences were amplified from RNA transcripts. An initial round of RT-PCR targeting the TCR CDR3 relied on the HTBI primer set. One entry per CDR3 protein results from TCRdb running MiXCR on the multiplex PCR reads. The sample has around 600,000 distinct CDR3 sequences, about 14% seen once; the top ten hold roughly an eighth. Uncontrolled infection, other autoimmune disease, pregnancy and lactation each barred patients from inclusion. Diagnosis rested on symptoms, serum thyroxine and TRAb, thyroid ultrasound, and orbital computed tomography. Study-wide points: Blood also contained most expanded thyroid clonotypes above 0.001.

This receptor was identified in a woman in her forties or fifties with Graves' ophthalmopathy. The chain carries TRBV15 and TRBJ1-5, with a possible D match to TRBD1 (5 bases). Sequencing was carried out using blood. The CDR3 DNA follows: TGTGCCACCAGCAGAGTCCAGGGCAGCAATCAGCCCCAGCATTTT. This translates into CATSRVQGSNQPQHF. Combining the CDR3 with reference TRBV15 and TRBJ1-5 gives the whole variable domain DAMVIQNPRYQVTQFGKPVTLSCSQTLNHNVMYWYQQKSSQAPKLLFHYYDKDFNNEADTPDNFQSRRPNTSFCFLDIRSPGLGDTAMYLCATSRVQGSNQPQHFGDGTRLSIL.